This TCR beta chain derives from a study of control samples from healthy donors and cancer patients. The repertoire was sequenced with immunoSEQ multiplex PCR; TCRdb's copy has only in-frame clones and lacks some. The sample lists roughly 70,000 clones, 84% occurring once. The germline V and J ends were trimmed by 0 bases and 10 bases, with 9 bases remaining between them. The CDR3 is made up of 12 amino acids. Germline values: CDR1 LGHDT, CDR2 YNNKEL (reference sequence). The rearrangement uses TRBV3-1 (or the pseudogene TRBV3-2) and TRBJ1-1, with D tentatively TRBD1 (5 bases). The receptor was isolated from a man aged 50-60 years in good health. Sequencing was done on a sample of blood. CDR3 protein: CASSQDGAIAFF. The CDR3 DNA follows: TGTGCCAGCAGCCAAGATGGGGCGATAGCTTTCTTT.